This entry is about one T cell receptor beta chain. This CDR3 spans 13 amino acids. Between the trimmed V and J ends, which lost 5 bases and 7 bases, there was a span of 12 bases. Germline CDR1 is LNHDA and CDR2 is SQIVND (reference sequence). Generated by immunoSEQ multiplex PCR, the TCRdb table keeps only in-frame clones and is missing some. The sample contains some 86,000 clones, about nine tenths of which appear only once. The data were taken from a study of T cell responses to AZD1222 COVID-19 vaccine. Second-dose timings of about 4 or about 12 weeks were pooled. V is TRBV19 and J is TRBJ1-3; TRBD1 is a possible D gene (5 bases). This material consisted of peripheral blood, taken 28 days after the second AZD1222 dose. The receptor was isolated from an adult who received the AZD1222 COVID-19 vaccine. As DNA, the CDR3 is TGTGCCAGTAGTTACGGACATGTGAACACCATATATTTT. It yields the protein CASSYGHVNTIYF.